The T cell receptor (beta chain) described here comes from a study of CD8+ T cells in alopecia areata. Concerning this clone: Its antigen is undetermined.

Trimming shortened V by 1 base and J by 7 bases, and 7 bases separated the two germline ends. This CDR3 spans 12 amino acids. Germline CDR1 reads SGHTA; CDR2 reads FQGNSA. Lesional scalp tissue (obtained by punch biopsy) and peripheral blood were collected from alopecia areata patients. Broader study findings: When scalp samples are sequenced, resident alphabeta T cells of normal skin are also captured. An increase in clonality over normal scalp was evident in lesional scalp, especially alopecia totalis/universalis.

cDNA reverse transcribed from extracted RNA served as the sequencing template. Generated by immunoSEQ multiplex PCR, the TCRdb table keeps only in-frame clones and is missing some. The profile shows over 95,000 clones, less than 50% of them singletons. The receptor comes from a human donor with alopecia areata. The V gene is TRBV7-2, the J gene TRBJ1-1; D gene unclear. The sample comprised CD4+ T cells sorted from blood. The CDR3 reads CASSLVAREAFF. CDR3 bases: TGTGCCAGCAGCTTAGTCGCGCGTGAAGCTTTCTTT.